This TCR beta chain originates from a study of T-cell reconstitution after alpha-beta-depleted transplantation in children. Overall study results and limits: At the one-year point after transplant, T-cell counts and TCRbeta diversity were found to come mostly from T cells that had been newly produced. By about two months after transplant, alpha-beta T cells reportedly arose from several hundred graft clones that had expanded. Surviving recipient T cells and thymic progenitors underlay high day-60 TCRbeta diversity in some patients.

TCRbeta library construction was performed incorporating unique molecular identifiers. TCRdb called the PCR reads again in MiXCR, with one record for every CDR3 protein. The sample records fewer than 550,000 distinct CDR3 sequences, about an eighth being singletons. CDR3 length: 15 amino acids. From germline, CDR1 is SNHLY and CDR2 FYNNEI. J lost 4 bases, V lost 5 bases, and 8 bases had no gene match. This clonotype was counted ten times or more. Its antigen is as yet unknown. The chain combines TRBV2 with TRBJ2-1, with 7 bases identical to TRBD1. The clonotype was recovered from a female patient aged 2-9 years who had a stem cell transplant for aplastic anemia, so the T cells may come from the graft donor. The material sequenced was PBMCs, mostly from graft donor cells, taken 180 days after TCRalphabeta/CD19-depleted stem cell transplant. The CDR3, as DNA: TGTGCCAGCAGTCTACAGGGGACGTCATACAATGAGCAGTTCTTC. Its protein is CASSLQGTSYNEQFF.